This T cell receptor (beta chain) stems from a study of cytomegalovirus exposure and HLA in healthy donors. Overall study findings and caveats: In vitro confirmation showed a few CMV-associated chains to be CMV antigen specific.

The primer mix had 60 Vbeta and 13 Jbeta primers. Libraries were prepared by immunoSEQ multiplex PCR; TCRdb keeps only in-frame clonotypes and omits some of them. The table records fewer than 250,000 clones, over 80% of them present only once. The CDR3 extends over 15 amino acids. Germline V lookup: CDR1 MGHRA, CDR2 YSYEKL. V gave up 0 bases and J gave up 4 bases, with 12 bases separating them. With regard to this clone: Its antigen remains unknown.

Whereas donors were nominally healthy upon sampling, unrecorded immune exposures were probable. The TCR originated in a man aged 25-40 years in good health and CMV-seronegative. This chain links TRBV4-1 with TRBJ1-1; TRBD1 is a possible D gene (6 bases). The sequencing input was PBMCs. The CDR3 coding sequence is TGCGCCAGCAGCCAAGAGGCCGTAGGGGGCACTGAAGCTTTCTTT. Protein sequence: CASSQEAVGGTEAFF.